This T cell receptor beta chain came from a study of T cells expressing NK-cell markers. Germline V gene sequence: CDR1 SGHTA, CDR2 FQGNSA. The CDR3 extends over 13 amino acids. Scientists made TCR beta cDNA using 5'RACE template switching with UMIs. TCRdb reprocessed the 5' RACE reads and stores each CDR3 protein as one record, lacking DNA. Its listing shows about 460,000 distinct CDR3 sequences. This clonotype originated in a woman aged 50 to 65 in good health. This sequence joins TRBV7-2 and TRBJ1-6; with no DNA, the TCRdb D assignment of TRBD1 cannot be verified. Specimen: blood T cells: a sorted CD56 or NKG2C T cell subset, CD4+ or CD8+ T cells, or bulk PBMC T cells (not recorded which). CDR3 residues: CASSLTAGTPLHF.